This T cell receptor (beta chain) was profiled in a study of regulatory T cells in long-lasting Graves disease. Time point indicated: newly diagnosed GD, antithyroid drugs for less than 3 months. Researchers made the TCR library from RNA that was extracted from PBMCs. Through Arm-PCR of CDR3 regions and iRepertoire HTBI primers, TCR beta libraries were built. In the authors' methods: Samples collectively showed around 56 TRBV and roughly 15 TRBJ segments. TCRdb itself ran the multiplex PCR reads through MiXCR, one entry per CDR3 protein. TCRdb's processing, not the authors' own work, is the source of the V and J calls. Of some 330,000 distinct CDR3 sequences listed, 10% to 15% are singletons. Germline values: CDR1 SGHDN, CDR2 FVKESK. CDR3 length: 13 residues. V gave up 3 bases and J gave up 16 bases, with 19 bases separating them. This sample also belongs to another study, concerning T cells in Graves' hyperthyroidism and ophthalmopathy.

This clonotype was sampled from a woman aged 18-29 years with Graves disease. The sequencing here drew on peripheral blood mononuclear cells (PBMCs), taken at new diagnosis, from a patient treated with antithyroid drugs. The chain recombines TRBV14 with TRBJ2-1; D call uncertain. CDR3 region: CASSQATARGLFF. The CDR3 DNA reads TGTGCCAGCAGCCAGGCAACAGCTCGAGGTCTCTTCTTC.